This T cell receptor (beta chain) emerged from a study of CD8 T cells in ankylosing spondylitis. The CDR3 contains 14 residues. The ends lost 8 bases at V and 2 bases at J; junction bases unmatched: 5. CDR1 and CDR2 from the germline V gene are MNHNS and SASEGT. This clonotype was observed at least ten times. No antigen is known for it. Quantitative 5'-RACE was performed with molecular barcodes, and it yielded the TCR beta libraries. One entry per CDR3 protein, called by TCRdb with MiXCR from the 5' RACE reads. The sample consists of roughly 68,000 distinct CDR3 sequences, around 6.5% of them appearing once. Study-wide points: Within peripheral blood, clones linked to disease were CD8+ and relatively rare.

This TCR derives from a male donor with ankylosing spondylitis. The sequenced material came from synovial fluid, either unsorted or a sorted T cell fraction (not recorded which). This sequence joins TRBV6-1 and TRBJ2-1, with 8 bases that match TRBD1. CDR3 sequence (DNA): TGTGCCAGCGGAGGGACAGGCCCCTACAATGAGCAGTTCTTC. As protein: CASGGTGPYNEQFF.